This section outlines one T cell receptor beta chain sequence together with its context. Its antigen remains unidentified. Trimming stripped 3 bases from V and 5 bases from J, with 13 bases between. The CDR3 contains 14 residues. Germline V lookup: CDR1 LNHDA, CDR2 SQIVND (reference sequence). Libraries were prepared by immunoSEQ multiplex PCR; TCRdb keeps only in-frame clonotypes and omits some of them. The sample yields 2 million to 2.5 million clones, approximately 94% seen once. This sample is part of a study of shared clonotypes between healthy human individuals. Study observations and caveats: In contrast to clonotypes shared by all four donors, non-shared clonotypes had lower generation probabilities.

CD4+ cells were split into CD45RA+ naive and CD45RA-negative memory subsets. The origin of this receptor is a man aged 18 to 35 in good health. The material sequenced was naive CD4+ T cells sorted from blood. This sample's subset: CD45RA+ positively selected. V usage is TRBV19 and J usage is TRBJ1-1, with a possible D match to TRBD1 (6 bases). CDR3 bases: TGTGCCAGTAGTATCTCGGGGGCATGGACTGAAGCTTTCTTT. Protein: CASSISGAWTEAFF.